This T cell receptor beta chain came from a study of blood T cell repertoires in COVID-19. The data were produced by immunoSEQ multiplex PCR, yet TCRdb's version contains in-frame clones alone and is incomplete. The sample lists some 220,000 clones, about 86% occurring once. CDR3 length: 16 amino acids. Germline CDR1 is LGHNT and CDR2 is FRNRAP. After removal of 0 bases from V and 6 bases from J, the junction contained 5 bases not matched to a gene. This receptor was obtained from a woman aged 30 to 39 who had recovered from COVID-19. The V gene is TRBV12-5, the J gene TRBJ2-1; 10 bases agree with TRBD2. The sequencing sample was made of peripheral blood. The CDR3 DNA follows: TGTGCTAGTGGTTTGGTCCTAGCGGGAGAAGGCAATGAGCAGTTCTTC. It specifies CASGLVLAGEGNEQFF.